Listed below are T cell receptor beta chains from one sample, sequenced in a study of human versus mouse CDR3 diversity and MHC coevolution. The protocol was immunoSEQ multiplex PCR, while the TCRdb copy is restricted to in-frame clones and leaves out a portion. This sample has 60,000 or so clones, with 94% found just once. Sequenced material: naive CD4+ T cells from blood. The receptors originated from a person aged 60 to 70 in good health. The CDR3 runs from the conserved cysteine through the conserved F or W. D genes are given only for firm matches. Clone size is given for some rows only: seen once, a few or many times, or a class if the clone is expanded.

J: TRBJ2-1; D: TRBD2; size: .; V: TRBV7-2; DNA: TGTGCCAGCAGCCCCAGGGGGCTGACTAGCGGGAGATCGGGTGAGCAGTTCTTC; CDR3: CASSPRGLTSGRSGEQFF
J: TRBJ1-5; D: TRBD1; size: .; V: TRBV19; DNA: TGTGCCAGTAGCCGGGACAGGGAAAGCAATCAGCCCCAGCATTTT; CDR3: CASSRDRESNQPQHF
J: TRBJ1-5; D: .; size: .; V: TRBV6-6; DNA: TGTGCCAGCAGGGATGGGGCCAGGTTGGGCAATCAGCCCCAGCATTTT; CDR3: CASRDGARLGNQPQHF
J: TRBJ2-5; D: .; size: once; V: TRBV5-1; DNA: TGCGCCAGCAGCTTGAGTCGGGAGACCCAGTACTTC; CDR3: CASSLSRETQYF
J: TRBJ2-5; D: TRBD2; size: once; V: TRBV9; DNA: TGTGCCAGTAGCGTATCCACTAGCGCGCACCAAGAGACCCAGTACTTC; CDR3: CASSVSTSAHQETQYF
J: TRBJ1-1; D: .; size: .; V: TRBV7-3; DNA: TGTGCCGGCAGCTTAACGGCGGGGCCGGAGGTAGCTTTCTTT; CDR3: CAGSLTAGPEVAFF
J: TRBJ2-1; D: TRBD2; size: .; V: TRBV7-8; DNA: TGTGCCAGCAAGGGCGGGAGGGCGGACAATGAGCAGTTCTTC; CDR3: CASKGGRADNEQFF
J: TRBJ2-7; D: .; size: .; V: TRBV7-3; DNA: TGTGCCAGCAGCTTCGGAACTACACCCGCCTCCTACGAGCAGTACTTC; CDR3: CASSFGTTPASYEQYF
J: TRBJ2-3; D: .; size: .; V: TRBV5-4; DNA: TGTGCCAGCAGCTTGCAGGGCACAGATACGCAGTATTTT; CDR3: CASSLQGTDTQYF
J: TRBJ2-2; D: TRBD2; size: .; V: TRBV27; DNA: TGTGCCAGCAATCGACTGGTAGCGGGGAACACCGGGGAGCTGTTTTTT; CDR3: CASNRLVAGNTGELFF
J: TRBJ1-1; D: TRBD1; size: .; V: TRBV27; DNA: TGTGCCAGCAGCCCGGACAGGATGAACACTGAAGCTTTCTTT; CDR3: CASSPDRMNTEAFF
J: TRBJ2-7; D: TRBD2; size: .; V: TRBV5-1; DNA: TGCGCCAGCAGCTTGCTCCGGACCGGGAGGAACGAGCAGTACTTC; CDR3: CASSLLRTGRNEQYF
J: TRBJ2-7; D: TRBD1; size: .; V: TRBV28; DNA: TGTGCCAGCAGTTTATCCCCTTCGACAGGGGGCAGGAACGAGCAGTACTTC; CDR3: CASSLSPSTGGRNEQYF
J: TRBJ2-5; D: TRBD1; size: .; V: TRBV2; DNA: TGTGCCAGCACTCCGGGACAGATCCAAGAGACCCAGTACTTC; CDR3: CASTPGQIQETQYF
J: TRBJ2-3; D: .; size: .; V: TRBV6-1; DNA: TGTGCCAGCAGTGACAGGGGGGCGGGCCCAGATACGCAGTATTTT; CDR3: CASSDRGAGPDTQYF
J: TRBJ2-7; D: .; size: .; V: TRBV21-1; DNA: TGTGCCAGCACGCCCCAGCGGGAGATTATTTACGAGCAGTACTTC; CDR3: CASTPQREIIYEQYF
J: TRBJ2-3; D: TRBD2; size: .; V: TRBV9; DNA: TGTGCCAGCAGCGTAGGCCTAGCGGGAGGTGGAGATACGCAGTATTTT; CDR3: CASSVGLAGGGDTQYF
J: TRBJ2-7; D: TRBD2; size: .; V: TRBV30; DNA: TGTGCCTGGAGTGCAAGTACCGGGACTAGCGGAACCTACGAGCAGTACTTC; CDR3: CAWSASTGTSGTYEQYF
J: TRBJ2-1; D: .; size: .; V: TRBV2; DNA: TGTGCCAGCAGACCTAGCTTTGAGCAGTTCTTC; CDR3: CASRPSFEQFF
J: TRBJ2-3; D: .; size: .; V: TRBV5-4; DNA: TGTGCCAGCAGCCAGACAGGTTACACAGATACGCAGTATTTT; CDR3: CASSQTGYTDTQYF
J: TRBJ2-7; D: TRBD2; size: .; V: TRBV7-2; DNA: TGTGCCAGCAGCTTAGGCTCAGCGGGGTCCTACGAGCAGTACTTC; CDR3: CASSLGSAGSYEQYF